This TCR beta chain was sequenced for a study of blood T cells in healthy people across ages. Study overall: Template switching picked up about one barcoded beta molecule for each two T cells.

Study-level findings and limits: Any changes in expanded clonotypes were possibly confounded, as donor CMV status remained unknown.

This clonotype has more than one count but fewer than ten. The antigen is not known. The use of a sample-barcoded 5' primer and a J-beta primer mix characterized a second PCR of roughly 6 to 12 cycles. One entry per CDR3 protein, called by TCRdb with MiXCR from the 5' RACE reads. The data show about 1.6 million distinct CDR3 sequences, roughly a third seen once. Peripheral blood, roughly 11 milliliters per donor, was collected. Per sample, extraction of total RNA gave at least 5.5 micrograms in every case. The material sequenced was blood. The sequence derives from a woman aged 25 to 45 in good health.

CDR3 amino acids: CASSLTGHSEQFF. As DNA, the CDR3 is TGTGCCAGCAGCCTCACTGGGCATAGTGAGCAGTTCTTC. The J gene is TRBJ2-1, the V gene TRBV25-1, with no clear D. Trimming stripped 6 bases from V and 9 bases from J, with 15 bases between. This CDR3 has 13 amino acids. Germline V gene sequence: CDR1 MGHDK, CDR2 SYGVNS.